Listed below are T cell receptor beta chains from one sample, sequenced in a study of cytomegalovirus exposure and HLA in healthy donors. Some clones are missing from TCRdb's copy, which holds only in-frame ones; the method was immunoSEQ multiplex PCR. The table lists over 100,000 clones, roughly 90% of them singletons, with less than 2.5% in the top ten. The sample comprised PBMCs. Receptors originate from a woman aged 18-30 years in good health and CMV-seronegative. Both conserved end residues are part of each CDR3. D genes are given only for firm matches. A clone size is listed for some rows: how often the clone was seen (once, few, many), or a class if it is expanded.

cdr3_aa cdr3_nt v_call d_call j_call clone_size
CASSIGTPNRNEQFF TGTGCCAGCAGCATCGGGACTCCTAACCGCAATGAGCAGTTCTTC TRBV11-2 . TRBJ2-1 .
CASSSRVWGVNTEAFF TGTGCCAGCAGTTCTAGGGTGTGGGGCGTGAACACTGAAGCTTTCTTT TRBV28 . TRBJ1-1 .
CASSLFRAWGNQPQHF TGTGCCAGCAGTTTATTCAGGGCGTGGGGCAATCAGCCCCAGCATTTT TRBV28 . TRBJ1-5 .
CASRTGSDTQYF TGTGCCAGCCGAACAGGGTCCGATACGCAGTATTTT TRBV6-5 . TRBJ2-3 once
CASSRGHPVSEAFF TGTGCCAGCAGTCGAGGACATCCAGTGAGTGAAGCTTTCTTT TRBV6-5 . TRBJ1-1 .
CSVGTGQGRFGYTF TGCAGCGTTGGAACCGGACAGGGCCGCTTTGGCTACACCTTC TRBV29-1 TRBD1 TRBJ1-2 .
CASSQDWGVVARNEQFF TGCGCCAGCAGCCAGGACTGGGGAGTAGTCGCCCGGAATGAGCAGTTCTTC TRBV4-3 . TRBJ2-1 .
CASSPRMTNRAYNEQFF TGTGCCAGCAGCCCCAGGATGACAAACAGGGCTTACAATGAGCAGTTCTTC TRBV13 . TRBJ2-1 .
CAREGREGYEQYF TGTGCCCGGGAGGGCCGAGAGGGTTACGAGCAGTACTTC TRBV30 TRBD2 TRBJ2-7 .
CATSRRARDIPYEQYF TGTGCCACCAGCAGACGGGCGAGGGACATACCCTACGAGCAGTACTTC TRBV15 . TRBJ2-7 .
CASSLASRGGPLGQPQHF TGTGCCAGCAGCTTAGCTTCTAGGGGGGGACCCCTCGGACAGCCCCAGCATTTT TRBV7-6 . TRBJ1-5 .
CASSLGLARDTQYF TGTGCCAGCAGTTTAGGTCTAGCCAGAGATACGCAGTATTTT TRBV27 . TRBJ2-3 .